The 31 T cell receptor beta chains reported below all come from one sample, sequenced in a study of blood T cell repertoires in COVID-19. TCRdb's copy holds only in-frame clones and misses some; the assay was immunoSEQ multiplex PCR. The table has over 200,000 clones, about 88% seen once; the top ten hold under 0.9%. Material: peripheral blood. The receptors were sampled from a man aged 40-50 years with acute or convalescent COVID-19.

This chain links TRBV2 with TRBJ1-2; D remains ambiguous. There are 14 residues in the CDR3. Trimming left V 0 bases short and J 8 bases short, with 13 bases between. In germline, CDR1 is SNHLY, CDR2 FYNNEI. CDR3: CASSEAPPEAGYTF. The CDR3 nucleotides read TGTGCCAGCAGTGAAGCGCCGCCGGAGGCCGGCTACACCTTC.

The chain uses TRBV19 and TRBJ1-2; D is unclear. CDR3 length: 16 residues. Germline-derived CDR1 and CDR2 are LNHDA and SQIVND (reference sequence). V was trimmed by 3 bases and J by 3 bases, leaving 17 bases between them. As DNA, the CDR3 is TGTGCCAGTAGTATCCAGACGGCCCTCCGGGACTATGGCTACACCTTC. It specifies CASSIQTALRDYGYTF.

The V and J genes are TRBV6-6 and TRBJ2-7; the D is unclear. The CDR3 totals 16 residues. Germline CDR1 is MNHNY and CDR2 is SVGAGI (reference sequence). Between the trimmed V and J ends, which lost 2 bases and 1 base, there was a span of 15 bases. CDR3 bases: TGTGCCAGCAGTTACGACGGTCCACGGCGGTCCTACGAGCAGTACTTC. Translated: CASSYDGPRRSYEQYF.

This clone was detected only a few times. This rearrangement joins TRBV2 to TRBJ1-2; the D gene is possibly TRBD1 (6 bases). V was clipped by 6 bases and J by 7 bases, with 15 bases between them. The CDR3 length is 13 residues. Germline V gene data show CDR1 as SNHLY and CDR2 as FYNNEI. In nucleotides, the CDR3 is TGTGCCAGCAGGGGGACAAGCGTGCTTGGCTACACCTTC. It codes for CASRGTSVLGYTF. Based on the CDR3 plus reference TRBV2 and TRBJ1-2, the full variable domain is EPEVTQTPSHQVTQMGQEVILRCVPISNHLYFYWYRQILGQKVEFLVSFYNNEISEKSEIFDDQFSVERPDGSNFTLKIRSTKLEDSAMYFCASRGTSVLGYTFGSGTRLTVV.

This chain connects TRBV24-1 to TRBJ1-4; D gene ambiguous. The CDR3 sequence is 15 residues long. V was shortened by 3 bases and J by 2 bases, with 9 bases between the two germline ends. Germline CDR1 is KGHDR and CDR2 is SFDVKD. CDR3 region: CATSDPLATNEKLFF. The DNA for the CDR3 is TGTGCCACCAGTGATCCTTTAGCTACTAATGAAAAACTGTTTTTT.

DNA of the CDR3: TGTGCCAGCAGCGAGGGACTTAGCCCGTACGAGCAGTACTTC. Translated, it gives CASSEGLSPYEQYF. The V and J genes are TRBV11-2 and TRBJ2-7; TRBD2 might be the D (6 bases). The CDR3 is 14 residues long. The V gene's germline CDR1 is SGHAT and CDR2 FQNNGV. V dropped 5 bases and J dropped 4 bases, with 15 bases sitting between them.

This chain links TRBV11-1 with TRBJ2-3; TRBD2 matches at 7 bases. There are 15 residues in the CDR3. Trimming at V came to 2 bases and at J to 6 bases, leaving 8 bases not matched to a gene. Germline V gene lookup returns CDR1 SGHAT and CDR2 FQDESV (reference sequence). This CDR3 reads CASSLSRLASDTQYF. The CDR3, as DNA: TGTGCCAGCAGCTTATCGAGACTAGCATCCGATACGCAGTATTTT.

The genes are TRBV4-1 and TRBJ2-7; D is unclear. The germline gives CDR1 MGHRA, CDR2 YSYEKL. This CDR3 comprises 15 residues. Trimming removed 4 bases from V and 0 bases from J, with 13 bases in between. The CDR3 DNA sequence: TGCGCCAGCAGCCTTGGCGCGGTTAGCTCCTACGAGCAGTACTTC. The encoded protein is CASSLGAVSSYEQYF.

The CDR3 loop reads CASSYGRVSTYEQYF. In DNA form, the CDR3 reads TGTGCCAGCAGTTACGGCAGGGTAAGCACCTACGAGCAGTACTTC. The V call is TRBV6-5, the J call TRBJ2-7, with D perhaps TRBD1 (5 bases). The CDR3 runs 15 residues. From germline, CDR1 is MNHEY and CDR2 SVGAGI. The V end was cut by 2 bases, the J end by 2 bases, with 13 bases between.

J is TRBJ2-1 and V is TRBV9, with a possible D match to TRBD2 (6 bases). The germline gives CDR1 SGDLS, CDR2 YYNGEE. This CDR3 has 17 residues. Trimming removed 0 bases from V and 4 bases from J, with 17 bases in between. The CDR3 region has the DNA TGTGCCAGCAGCGTAGATGCCATCGGGAGAGGATACAATGAGCAGTTCTTC. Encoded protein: CASSVDAIGRGYNEQFF. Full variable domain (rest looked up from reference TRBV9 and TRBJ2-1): DSGVTQTPKHLITATGQRVTLRCSPRSGDLSVYWYQQSLDQGLQFLIQYYNGEERAKGNILERFSAQQFPDLHSELNLSSLELGDSALYFCASSVDAIGRGYNEQFFGPGTRLTVL.

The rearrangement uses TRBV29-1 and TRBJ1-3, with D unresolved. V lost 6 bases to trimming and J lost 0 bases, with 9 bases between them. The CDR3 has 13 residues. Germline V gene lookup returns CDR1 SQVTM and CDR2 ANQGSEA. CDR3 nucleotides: TGCAGCGTGCGACAAATCTCTGGAAACACCATATATTTT. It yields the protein CSVRQISGNTIYF.

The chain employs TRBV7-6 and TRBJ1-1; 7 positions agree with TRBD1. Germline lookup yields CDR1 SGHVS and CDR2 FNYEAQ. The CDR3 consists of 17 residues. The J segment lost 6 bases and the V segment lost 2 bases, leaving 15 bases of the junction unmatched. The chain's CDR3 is CASSLLSRGRQVAEAFF. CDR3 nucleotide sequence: TGTGCCAGCAGCTTACTTTCGAGGGGGCGTCAGGTCGCTGAAGCTTTCTTT.

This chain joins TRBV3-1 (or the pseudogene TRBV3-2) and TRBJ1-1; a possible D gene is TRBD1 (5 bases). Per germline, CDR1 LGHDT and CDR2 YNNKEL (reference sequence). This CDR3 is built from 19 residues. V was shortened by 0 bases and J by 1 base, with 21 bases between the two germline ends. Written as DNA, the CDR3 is TGTGCCAGCAGCCAAGAGTCGAAAAGAGACAGCCCTGGGAACACTGAAGCTTTCTTT. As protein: CASSQESKRDSPGNTEAFF.

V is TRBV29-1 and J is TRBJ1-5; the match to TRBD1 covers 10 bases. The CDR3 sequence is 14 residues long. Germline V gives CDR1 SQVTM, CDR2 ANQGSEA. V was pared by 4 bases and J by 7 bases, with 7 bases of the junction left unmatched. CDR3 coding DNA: TGCAGCGTTGGAGGGACAGGGGTAGACCAGCCCCAGCATTTT. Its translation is CSVGGTGVDQPQHF.

CDR3 amino acids: CASSQEQRAQGAYGYTF. The CDR3 DNA reads TGTGCCAGCAGCCAAGAGCAGAGGGCACAGGGGGCGTACGGCTACACCTTC. This sequence joins TRBV14 and TRBJ1-2; TRBD1 matches 9 bases. V lost 0 bases and J lost 8; bases outside the gene matches: 13. Per germline, CDR1 SGHDN and CDR2 FVKESK. The CDR3 length is 17 residues.

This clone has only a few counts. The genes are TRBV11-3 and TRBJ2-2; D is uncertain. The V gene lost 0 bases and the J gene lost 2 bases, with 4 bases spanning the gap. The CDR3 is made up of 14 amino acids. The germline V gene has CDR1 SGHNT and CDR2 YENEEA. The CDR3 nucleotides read TGTGCCAGCAGCTTAGATATAAACACCGGGGAGCTGTTTTTT. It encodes CASSLDINTGELFF.

CDR3 DNA: TGTGCCAGCAGTCCTCCGGGACAAATTTTCACAGATACGCAGTATTTT. Translation: CASSPPGQIFTDTQYF. The rearrangement joins TRBV25-1 to TRBJ2-3; maybe TRBD1 (6 bases). CDR1 is MGHDK, CDR2 SYGVNS, per germline. V was pared by 5 bases and J by 2 bases, with 17 bases between. This CDR3 is 16 amino acids long.

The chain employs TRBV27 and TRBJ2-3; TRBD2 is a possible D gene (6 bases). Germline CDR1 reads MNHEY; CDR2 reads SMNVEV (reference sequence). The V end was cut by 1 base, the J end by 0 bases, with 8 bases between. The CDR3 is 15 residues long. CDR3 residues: CASSLYSGSTDTQYF. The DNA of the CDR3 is TGTGCCAGCAGTTTATATAGCGGCAGCACAGATACGCAGTATTTT.

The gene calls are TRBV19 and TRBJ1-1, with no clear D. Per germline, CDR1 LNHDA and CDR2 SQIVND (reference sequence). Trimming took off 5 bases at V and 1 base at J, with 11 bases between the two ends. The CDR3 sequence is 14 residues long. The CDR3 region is CASSAPRQNTEAFF. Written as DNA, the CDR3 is TGTGCCAGTAGTGCGCCTCGACAGAACACTGAAGCTTTCTTT.

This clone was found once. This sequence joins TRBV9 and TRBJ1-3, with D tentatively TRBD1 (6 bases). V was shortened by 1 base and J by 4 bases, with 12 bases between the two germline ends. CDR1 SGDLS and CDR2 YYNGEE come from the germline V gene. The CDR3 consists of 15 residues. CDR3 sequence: CASSVSWGHGNTIYF. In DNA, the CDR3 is TGTGCCAGCAGCGTAAGTTGGGGGCACGGAAACACCATATATTTT.

The CDR3 loop is CASSVPGRGRSNEKLFF. CDR3 coding DNA: TGTGCCAGCAGTGTCCCCGGCAGGGGGCGGTCTAATGAAAAACTGTTTTTT. The V call is TRBV28, the J call TRBJ1-4; 8 bases match TRBD1. The V gene end was trimmed by 5 bases and the J gene end by 3 bases; junction bases not matched to a gene: 11. CDR1 and CDR2 (germline): MDHEN, SYDVKM. CDR3 length: 17 amino acids.

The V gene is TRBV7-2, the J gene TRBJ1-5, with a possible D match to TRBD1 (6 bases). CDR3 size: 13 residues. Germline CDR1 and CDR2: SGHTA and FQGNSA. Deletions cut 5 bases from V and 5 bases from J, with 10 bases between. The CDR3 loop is CASSPDRDQPQHF. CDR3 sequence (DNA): TGTGCCAGCAGCCCGGACAGAGATCAGCCCCAGCATTTT.

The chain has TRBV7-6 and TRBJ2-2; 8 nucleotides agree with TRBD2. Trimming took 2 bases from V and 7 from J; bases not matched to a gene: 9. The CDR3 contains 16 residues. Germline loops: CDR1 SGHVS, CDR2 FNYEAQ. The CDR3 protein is CASSLRAGGLIGELFF. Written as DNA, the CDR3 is TGTGCCAGCAGCTTAAGGGCGGGAGGTCTGATCGGGGAGCTGTTTTTT.

CDR3 sequence: CASRPGTGRTDEQFF. CDR3 in DNA: TGTGCCAGCAGGCCCGGGACTGGACGTACGGATGAGCAGTTCTTC. The chain couples TRBV7-2 to TRBJ2-1, with a weak D call TRBD2 (6 bases). Deletions cut 6 bases from V and 8 bases from J, with 20 bases between. CDR1 SGHTA and CDR2 FQGNSA come from the germline V gene. This CDR3 has 15 amino acids.

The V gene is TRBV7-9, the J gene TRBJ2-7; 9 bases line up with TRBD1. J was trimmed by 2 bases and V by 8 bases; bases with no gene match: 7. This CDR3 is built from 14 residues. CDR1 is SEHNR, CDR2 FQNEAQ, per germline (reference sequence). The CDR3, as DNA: TGTGCCAGCCTAGGGACAGGGCCAACCTACGAGCAGTACTTC. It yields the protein CASLGTGPTYEQYF.

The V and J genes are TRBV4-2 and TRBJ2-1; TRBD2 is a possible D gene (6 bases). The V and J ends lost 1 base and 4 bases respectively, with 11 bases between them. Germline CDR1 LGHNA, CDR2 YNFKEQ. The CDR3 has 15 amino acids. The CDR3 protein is CASSQGGAVYNEQFF. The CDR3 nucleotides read TGTGCCAGCAGCCAAGGCGGGGCCGTTTACAATGAGCAGTTCTTC.

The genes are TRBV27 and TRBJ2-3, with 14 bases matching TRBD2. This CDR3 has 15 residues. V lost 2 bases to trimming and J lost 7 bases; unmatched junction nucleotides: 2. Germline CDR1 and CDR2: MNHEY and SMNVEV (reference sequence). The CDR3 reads CASSLGTSGSYTQYF. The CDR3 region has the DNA TGTGCCAGCAGTTTAGGGACTAGCGGGAGTTATACGCAGTATTTT.

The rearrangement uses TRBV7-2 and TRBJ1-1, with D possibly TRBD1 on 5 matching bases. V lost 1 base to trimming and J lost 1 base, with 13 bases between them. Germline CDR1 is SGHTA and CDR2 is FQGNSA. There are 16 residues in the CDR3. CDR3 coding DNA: TGTGCCAGCAGCTTAGTCATCGGGACTCCGAACACTGAAGCTTTCTTT. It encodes CASSLVIGTPNTEAFF.

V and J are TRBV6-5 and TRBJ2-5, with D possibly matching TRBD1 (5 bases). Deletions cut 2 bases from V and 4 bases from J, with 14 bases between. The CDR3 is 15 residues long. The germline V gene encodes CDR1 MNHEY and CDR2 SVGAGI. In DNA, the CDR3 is TGTGCCAGCAGTTACCGTCAGGGTTGGCGAGAGACCCAGTACTTC. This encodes CASSYRQGWRETQYF.

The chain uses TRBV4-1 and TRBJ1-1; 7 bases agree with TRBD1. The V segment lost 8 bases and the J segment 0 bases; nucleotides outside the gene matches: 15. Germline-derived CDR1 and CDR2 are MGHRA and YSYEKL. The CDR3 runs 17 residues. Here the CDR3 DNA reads TGCGCCAGCGGAGCGTCGCCGGACAGGCTTCTGAACACTGAAGCTTTCTTT. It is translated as CASGASPDRLLNTEAFF.

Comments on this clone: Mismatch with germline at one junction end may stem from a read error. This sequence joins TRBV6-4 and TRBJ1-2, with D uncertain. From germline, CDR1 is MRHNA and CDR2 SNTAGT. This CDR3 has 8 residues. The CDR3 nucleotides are TGTGCCAGCAGCGTCCCCTCCTTC. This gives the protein CASSVPSF.